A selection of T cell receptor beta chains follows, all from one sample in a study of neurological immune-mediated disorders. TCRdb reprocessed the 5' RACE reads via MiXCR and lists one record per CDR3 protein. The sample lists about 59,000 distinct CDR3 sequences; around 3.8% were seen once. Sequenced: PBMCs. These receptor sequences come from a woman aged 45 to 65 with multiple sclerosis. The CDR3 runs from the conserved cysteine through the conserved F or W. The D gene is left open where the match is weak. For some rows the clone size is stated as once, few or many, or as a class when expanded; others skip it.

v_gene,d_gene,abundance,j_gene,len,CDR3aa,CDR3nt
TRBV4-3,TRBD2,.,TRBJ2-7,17,CASSPGLAGGPGDEQYF,TGCGCCAGCAGCCCGGGACTAGCGGGAGGCCCCGGGGACGAGCAGTACTTC
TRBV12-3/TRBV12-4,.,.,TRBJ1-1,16,CASSLALTALNTEAFF,TGTGCCAGCAGTTTAGCGCTGACCGCCTTGAACACTGAAGCTTTCTTT
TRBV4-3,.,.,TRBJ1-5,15,CASSDRFASNQPQHF,TGCGCCAGCAGTGACAGGTTCGCTAGCAATCAGCCCCAGCATTTT
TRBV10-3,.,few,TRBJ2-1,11,CAISEINEQFF,TGTGCCATCAGTGAAATCAATGAGCAGTTCTTC
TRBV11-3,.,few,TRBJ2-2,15,CASSLEWESTGELFF,TGTGCCAGCAGCTTAGAGTGGGAGAGCACCGGGGAGCTGTTTTTT
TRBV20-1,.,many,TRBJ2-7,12,CSASRSAGEQYF,TGCAGTGCGAGTCGTTCGGCAGGCGAGCAGTACTTC
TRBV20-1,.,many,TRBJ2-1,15,CSAPESGISYNEQFF,TGCAGTGCTCCAGAGTCAGGAATTTCCTACAATGAGCAGTTCTTC
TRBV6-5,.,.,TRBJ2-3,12,CATRTSVDTQYF,TGTGCCACCAGGACTTCCGTAGATACGCAGTATTTT
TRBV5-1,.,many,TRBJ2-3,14,CASSSQPYTDTQYF,TGCGCCAGCAGCTCACAACCCTACACAGATACGCAGTATTTT
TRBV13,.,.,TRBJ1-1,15,CASSPNWGSNTEAFF,TGTGCCAGCAGCCCCAATTGGGGGTCAAACACTGAAGCTTTCTTT
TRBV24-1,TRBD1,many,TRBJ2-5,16,CATSDFGTGIVETQYF,TGTGCCACCAGTGATTTTGGGACAGGGATAGTAGAGACCCAGTACTTC
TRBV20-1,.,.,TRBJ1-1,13,CSASRGPNTEAFF,TGCAGTGCTAGTCGGGGCCCGAACACTGAAGCTTTCTTT
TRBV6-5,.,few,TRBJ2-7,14,CASSYFGQIAEQYF,TGTGCCAGCAGTTACTTCGGACAGATAGCCGAGCAGTACTTC
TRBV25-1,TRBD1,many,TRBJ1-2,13,CASAGQVLHGYTF,TGTGCCAGCGCGGGACAGGTTCTTCATGGCTACACCTTC
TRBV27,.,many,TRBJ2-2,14,CASSFLPNTGELFF,TGTGCCAGCAGTTTTCTCCCAAACACCGGGGAGCTGTTTTTT
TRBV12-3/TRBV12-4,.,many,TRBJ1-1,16,CASSLDTPRINTEAFF,TGTGCCAGCAGTTTGGACACCCCGAGAATTAACACTGAAGCTTTCTTT
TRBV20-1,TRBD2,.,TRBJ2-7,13,CSARLADSYEQYF,TGCAGTGCACGACTAGCGGACTCCTACGAGCAGTACTTC
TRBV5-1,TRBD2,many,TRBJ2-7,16,CASSSSGLAGGDEQYF,TGCGCCAGCAGCTCAAGCGGACTAGCGGGAGGTGACGAGCAGTACTTC
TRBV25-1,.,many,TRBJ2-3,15,CASSEWGDFTDTQYF,TGTGCCAGCAGTGAATGGGGTGACTTCACAGATACGCAGTATTTT
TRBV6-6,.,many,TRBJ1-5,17,CASSRGTQGPGNQPQHF,TGTGCCAGCAGCCGCGGGACGCAGGGGCCAGGCAATCAGCCCCAGCATTTT
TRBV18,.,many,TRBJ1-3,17,CASSPLGTADTGNTIYF,TGTGCCAGCTCACCCCTGGGGACGGCAGACACTGGAAACACCATATATTTT
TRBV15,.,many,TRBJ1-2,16,CATSRVQFGRPYGYTF,TGTGCCACCAGCAGAGTGCAATTCGGCAGACCCTATGGCTACACCTTC
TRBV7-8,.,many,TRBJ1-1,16,CASSLSWVPGGTEAFF,TGTGCCAGCAGCTTATCGTGGGTCCCCGGGGGGACTGAAGCTTTCTTT
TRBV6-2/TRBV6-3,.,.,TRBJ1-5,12,CASSYKGRPQHF,TGTGCCAGCAGTTACAAGGGACGGCCCCAGCATTTT
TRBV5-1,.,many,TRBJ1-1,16,CASSLAPGLMNTEAFF,TGCGCCAGCAGCTTGGCCCCTGGACTCATGAACACTGAAGCTTTCTTT
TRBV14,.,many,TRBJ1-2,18,CASSQEGYRARNLDGYTF,TGTGCCAGCAGCCAAGAGGGTTACAGAGCTAGAAACTTGGATGGCTACACCTTC
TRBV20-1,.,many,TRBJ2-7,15,CSARDTNSGAYEQYF,TGCAGTGCTAGAGATACTAATAGCGGCGCCTACGAGCAGTACTTC